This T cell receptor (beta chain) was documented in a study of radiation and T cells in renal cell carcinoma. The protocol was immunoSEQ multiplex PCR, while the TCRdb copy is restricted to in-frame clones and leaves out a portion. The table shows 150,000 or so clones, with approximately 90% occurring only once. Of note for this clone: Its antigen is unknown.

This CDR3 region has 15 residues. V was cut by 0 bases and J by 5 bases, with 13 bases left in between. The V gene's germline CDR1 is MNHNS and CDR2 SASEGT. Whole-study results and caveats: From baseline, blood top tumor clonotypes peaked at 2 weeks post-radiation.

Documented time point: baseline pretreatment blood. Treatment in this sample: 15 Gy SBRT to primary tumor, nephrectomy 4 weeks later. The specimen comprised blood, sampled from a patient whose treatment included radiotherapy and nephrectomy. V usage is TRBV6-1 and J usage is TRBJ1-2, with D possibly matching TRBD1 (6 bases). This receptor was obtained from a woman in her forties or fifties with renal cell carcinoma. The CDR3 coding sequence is TGTGCCAGCAGTGAAGCCGCTCCGGGACATTATGGCTACACCTTC. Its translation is CASSEAAPGHYGYTF.